A single sample is the source of the 32 T cell receptor beta chains below, sequenced in a study of radiotherapy plus CTLA-4 blockade in lung cancer. Only in-frame clones appear in the TCRdb table, and some are missing; sequencing was by immunoSEQ multiplex PCR. The data show 50,000 to 70,000 clones, 77% seen once. The starting material was peripheral blood, obtained from a patient treated with radiotherapy plus ipilimumab. The receptors stem from a human donor with non-small cell lung cancer who had a partial response to radiotherapy plus ipilimumab.

The chain uses TRBV11-1 and TRBJ2-1; 7 nucleotides line up with TRBD1. The CDR3 extends over 13 amino acids. The junction had 2 bases not matched to a gene; V was cut back by 2 bases and J by 7 bases. CDR1 and CDR2 from the germline V gene are SGHAT and FQDESV (reference sequence). CDR3 coding DNA: TGTGCCAGCAGCTTAAGGGGGCAGAATGAGCAGTTCTTC. Translating it yields CASSLRGQNEQFF.

In the case of this clone: The sample carries other DNA sequences with the same CDR3. The chain couples TRBV2 to TRBJ1-4; 9 bases agree with TRBD1. This CDR3 comprises 14 residues. Trimming cost V 4 bases and J 8 bases; bases outside gene matches: 5. Germline assignment: CDR1 SNHLY and CDR2 FYNNEI. CDR3 region: CASSGPGQGEKLFF. The CDR3 bases are TGTGCCAGCAGTGGGCCGGGACAGGGCGAAAAACTGTTTTTT. Drawing the rest from reference TRBV2 and TRBJ1-4, the complete variable domain is EPEVTQTPSHQVTQMGQEVILRCVPISNHLYFYWYRQILGQKVEFLVSFYNNEISEKSEIFDDQFSVERPDGSNFTLKIRSTKLEDSAMYFCASSGPGQGEKLFFGSGTQLSVL.

The gene calls are TRBV7-2 and TRBJ1-5; D is uncertain. Germline CDR1 reads SGHTA; CDR2 reads FQGNSA. CDR3 size: 12 residues. Trimming took off 2 bases at V and 8 bases at J, with 7 bases between the two ends. CDR3: CASSLLSEPQHF. The CDR3 DNA follows: TGTGCCAGCAGCTTACTTTCAGAGCCCCAGCATTTT.

DNA for the CDR3: TGTGCCAGCAGCCAGGTAGGCGCCTACGAGCAGTACTTC. Translating gives CASSQVGAYEQYF. The chain employs TRBV11-2 and TRBJ2-7; D not certain. V was trimmed by 5 bases and J by 2 bases, leaving 10 bases between them. This CDR3 contains 13 residues. Germline values: CDR1 SGHAT, CDR2 FQNNGV. The complete variable domain, with remaining parts taken from reference TRBV11-2 and TRBJ2-7, reads EAGVAQSPRYKIIEKRQSVAFWCNPISGHATLYWYQQILGQGPKLLIQFQNNGVVDDSQLPKDRFSAERLKGVDSTLKIQPAKLEDSAVYLCASSQVGAYEQYFGPGTRLTVT.

The chain couples TRBV29-1 to TRBJ1-1, with D hard to call. The V gene's germline CDR1 is SQVTM and CDR2 ANQGSEA. This CDR3 region has 11 residues. The ends were cut back, 4 bases at V and 4 bases at J, with 7 bases in the middle. CDR3 region: CSVGEVTEAFF. The CDR3 DNA follows: TGCAGCGTTGGGGAGGTCACTGAAGCTTTCTTT.

The CDR3 DNA reads as TGTGCCAGCAGCGTTGGGGGGACAGGGGCCTACGAGCAGTACTTC. It specifies CASSVGGTGAYEQYF. The J gene is TRBJ2-7, the V gene TRBV9; 10 bases line up with TRBD1. Germline assignment: CDR1 SGDLS and CDR2 YYNGEE. The CDR3 spans 15 residues. The trim removed 2 bases at V and 2 bases at J, leaving 4 bases unmatched.

A few counts support this clone. This chain uses TRBV2 with TRBJ1-2; the D gene is possibly TRBD1 (6 bases). Germline V gene lookup returns CDR1 SNHLY and CDR2 FYNNEI. V was shortened by 9 bases and J by 2 bases, with 7 bases between the two germline ends. This CDR3 contains 11 residues. CDR3: CASGQNYGYTF. In DNA form, the CDR3 reads TGTGCCAGTGGACAGAACTATGGCTACACCTTC.

The chain carries TRBV28 and TRBJ2-7, with 11 bases aligning to TRBD2. Looked up from germline, CDR1 is MDHEN and CDR2 is SYDVKM. J lost 4 bases, V lost 7 bases, and 6 bases had no gene match. The CDR3 consists of 14 residues. DNA for the CDR3: TGTGCCAGCACCAAACTAGCGGGGGATTACGAGCAGTACTTC. Translating gives CASTKLAGDYEQYF.

V usage is TRBV19 and J usage is TRBJ1-1; D might be TRBD1 (5 bases). The CDR3 is 14 amino acids. Per the germline V gene, CDR1 is LNHDA and CDR2 is SQIVND (reference sequence). The ends were cut back, 6 bases at V and 1 base at J, with 12 bases in the middle. The CDR3 sequence is CASRLQEKNTEAFF. Written as DNA, the CDR3 is TGTGCCAGTAGACTACAGGAGAAGAACACTGAAGCTTTCTTT.

The V call is TRBV5-6, the J call TRBJ2-1, with D possibly being TRBD1 (6 bases). The CDR3 consists of 13 residues. CDR1 is SGHDT and CDR2 is YYEEEE in the germline V gene. V dropped 5 bases and J dropped 4 bases, with 10 bases sitting between them. This CDR3 reads CASRKTGYNEQFF. CDR3 DNA sequence: TGTGCCAGCAGAAAGACAGGTTACAATGAGCAGTTCTTC.

The chain is built from TRBV27 and TRBJ1-6; 7 bases are shared with TRBD1. V was pared by 5 bases and J by 6 bases, with 4 bases of the junction left unmatched. The CDR3 loop spans 14 amino acids. The germline V gene has CDR1 MNHEY and CDR2 SMNVEV (reference sequence). The CDR3 loop reads CASSPGQTNSPLHF. The DNA of the CDR3 is TGTGCCAGCAGTCCGGGACAGACTAATTCACCCCTCCACTTT.

This chain connects TRBV6-1 to TRBJ1-6; the D gene is possibly TRBD1 (5 bases). V lost 2 bases to trimming and J lost 6 bases, with 14 bases between them. The germline gives CDR1 MNHNS, CDR2 SASEGT. This CDR3 region has 16 residues. CDR3 nucleotides: TGTGCCAGCAGTGAAACGTCGGGACTTTTTAATTCACCCCTCCACTTT. This encodes CASSETSGLFNSPLHF.

The genes are TRBV10-2 and TRBJ2-2; 9 positions agree with TRBD2. Germline lookup yields CDR1 WSHSY and CDR2 SAAADI. V gave up 8 bases and J gave up 0 bases; unmatched junction bases: 4. This CDR3 contains 15 residues. CDR3 bases: TGCGCCAGCGGTCGCGGGGGGGCGAACACCGGGGAGCTGTTTTTT. Translated, it gives CASGRGGANTGELFF.

This rearrangement joins TRBV5-6 to TRBJ2-1; tentatively, D is TRBD1 (6 bases). Trimming took off 4 bases at V and 2 bases at J, with 13 bases between the two ends. The CDR3 is 15 residues long. Per germline, CDR1 SGHDT and CDR2 YYEEEE. The CDR3 DNA reads as TGTGCCAGCAGCCGACAAGGACAGACCTACAATGAGCAGTTCTTC. Protein product: CASSRQGQTYNEQFF.

The genes are TRBV12-5 and TRBJ1-2; TRBD1 is a possible D gene (6 bases). CDR3 length: 12 amino acids. The V gene lost 5 bases and the J gene lost 7 bases, with 11 bases spanning the gap. Looked up from germline, CDR1 is LGHNT and CDR2 is FRNRAP. The CDR3 DNA reads TGTGCTAGTGGTGGAGGGGGGGTTGGCTACACCTTC. Protein: CASGGGGVGYTF. The full variable domain, completed using reference TRBV12-5 and TRBJ1-2, is DARVTQTPRHKVTEMGQEVTMRCQPILGHNTVFWYRQTMMQGLELLAYFRNRAPLDDSGMPKDRFSAEMPDATLATLKIQPSEPRDSAVYFCASGGGGVGYTFGSGTRLTVV.

This clone occurred a few times. The chain carries TRBV5-6 and TRBJ2-7; D is perhaps TRBD1 (5 bases). This CDR3 region has 15 residues. Trimming removed 2 bases at V and 3 bases at J, with 15 bases between. Germline CDR1 reads SGHDT; CDR2 reads YYEEEE. CDR3 loop: CASSLRGKGFYEQYF. The CDR3 DNA sequence: TGTGCCAGCAGCTTAAGGGGTAAAGGCTTCTACGAGCAGTACTTC.

The CDR3 DNA sequence: TGTGCCAGCAGCAAACAGGGGCTCTACGAGCAGTACTTC. Amino acid sequence: CASSKQGLYEQYF. The chain has TRBV9 and TRBJ2-5, with 7 bases lining up with TRBD1. The tail of the sequence fits TRBJ2-7 better, so the J call may be wrong. Germline assignment: CDR1 SGDLS and CDR2 YYNGEE. The CDR3 is 13 residues long.

The V gene is TRBV5-1, the J gene TRBJ2-1; D may be TRBD1 (6 bases). The germline V and J ends were trimmed by 1 base and 5 bases, with 10 bases remaining between them. The germline gives CDR1 SGHRS, CDR2 YFSETQ. The CDR3 contains 14 residues. The CDR3 DNA reads as TGCGCCAGCAGCTTGTGGGGGCCCCACAATGAGCAGTTCTTC. Translation gives CASSLWGPHNEQFF. Drawing the rest from reference TRBV5-1 and TRBJ2-1, the complete variable domain is KAGVTQTPRYLIKTRGQQVTLSCSPISGHRSVSWYQQTPGQGLQFLFEYFSETQRNKGNFPGRFSGRQFSNSRSEMNVSTLELGDSALYLCASSLWGPHNEQFFGPGTRLTVL.

The chain uses TRBV28 and TRBJ2-7, with TRBD1 identical over 8 bases. CDR3 length: 13 residues. Germline CDR1 and CDR2: MDHEN and SYDVKM. J lost 1 base, V lost 6 bases, and 2 bases had no gene match. CDR3 DNA: TGTGCCAGCAGACGACAGGGGTCCTACGAGCAGTACTTC. Its protein product is CASRRQGSYEQYF.

The V and J genes are TRBV28 and TRBJ2-5, with a possible D match to TRBD2 (6 bases). Trimming removed 6 bases at V and 5 bases at J, with 13 bases between. Per the germline V gene, CDR1 is MDHEN and CDR2 is SYDVKM. The CDR3 is 13 amino acids. This chain's CDR3 is CASRRGGRETQYF. CDR3 bases: TGTGCCAGCAGGAGAGGTGGGAGGGAGACCCAGTACTTC. Full variable domain (remainder filled in from reference TRBV28 and TRBJ2-5): DVKVTQSSRYLVKRTGEKVFLECVQDMDHENMFWYRQDPGLGLRLIYFSYDVKMKEKGDIPEGYSVSREKKERFSLILESASTNQTSMYLCASRRGGRETQYFGPGTRLLVL.

Worth noting for this clone: The junction differs from germline at one of its ends, possibly a read error. The V gene is TRBV4-1, the J gene TRBJ2-5, with 8 bases matching TRBD2. Germline V gene sequence: CDR1 MGHRA, CDR2 YSYEKL. The CDR3 runs 14 residues. The DNA for the CDR3 is TGCGCCAGCAGCCAAGATCCGGGACTAGGCGGGACCCACTTC. As protein: CASSQDPGLGGTHF.

This chain joins TRBV2 and TRBJ2-1; D may be TRBD2 (5 bases). The CDR3 loop spans 14 amino acids. The V and J ends lost 6 bases and 10 bases respectively, with 19 bases between them. Germline loops: CDR1 SNHLY, CDR2 FYNNEI. In DNA form, the CDR3 reads TGTGCCAGCAGCGCCGGAATCGATAAGCGGGAGCAGTTCTTC. This translates into CASSAGIDKREQFF.

This chain connects TRBV4-3 to TRBJ2-6; D is uncertain. CDR3 length: 15 residues. Trimming cost V 3 bases and J 0 bases, with 6 bases left between them. The germline V gene encodes CDR1 LGHNA and CDR2 YSLEER. The CDR3 region is CASSQEISGANVLTF. CDR3 in DNA: TGCGCCAGCAGCCAGGAGATCTCTGGGGCCAACGTCCTGACTTTC.

The chain has TRBV7-2 and TRBJ2-5; tentatively, D is TRBD2 (6 bases). V shed 1 base and J shed 4 bases, with 16 bases lying between them. Germline V gene data show CDR1 as SGHTA and CDR2 as FQGNSA. The CDR3 runs to 16 residues. Here the CDR3 DNA reads TGTGCCAGCAGCTTAGACGGGAGAGGCTCAAGAGAGACCCAGTACTTC. Its translation: CASSLDGRGSRETQYF.

This clone has just one count. The chain is built from TRBV7-7 and TRBJ2-5; TRBD1 matches 9 bases. The germline gives CDR1 SSHAT, CDR2 FNYEAQ (reference sequence). The CDR3 length is 14 residues. V lost 5 bases and J lost 1; bases outside the gene matches: 2. CDR3 in DNA: TGTGCCAGCAGCCGGACAGGGGCCCAAGAGACCCAGTACTTC. Translated, it gives CASSRTGAQETQYF.

This clone was seen only a few times. The V gene is TRBV6-1, the J gene TRBJ1-2; TRBD1 matches at 7 bases. With V trimmed by 5 bases and J by 6 bases, 6 bases remained unmatched. This CDR3 is 13 amino acids long. Germline V lookup: CDR1 MNHNS, CDR2 SASEGT. The CDR3 sequence is CASSRQGENGYTF. The CDR3 nucleotides are TGTGCCAGCAGTCGACAGGGCGAGAATGGCTACACCTTC.

The V call is TRBV9, the J call TRBJ1-2, with a tentative D call TRBD1 (6 bases). The germline CDR1 and CDR2 sequences are SGDLS and YYNGEE. Trimming removed 0 bases from V and 2 bases from J, with 14 bases in between. The CDR3 has 16 amino acids. CDR3 region: CASSVGQGGGNYGYTF. CDR3 bases: TGTGCCAGCAGCGTAGGTCAAGGGGGGGGCAACTATGGCTACACCTTC.

The chain recombines TRBV5-1 with TRBJ2-7; TRBD1 might be the D (6 bases). The CDR3 extends over 12 amino acids. The germline V gene has CDR1 SGHRS and CDR2 YFSETQ. Trimming cost V 7 bases and J 2 bases, with 10 bases left between them. The chain's CDR3 is CASYREPYEQYF. CDR3 nucleotide sequence: TGCGCCAGCTACAGGGAACCCTACGAGCAGTACTTC.

This clone was seen once. The genes are TRBV5-4 and TRBJ2-5, with D uncertain. The J call may be in error: the DNA end matches TRBJ2-7 better. Germline V gene data show CDR1 as SGHNT and CDR2 as YYREEE (reference sequence). The CDR3 runs 14 residues. The CDR3 loop reads CASSLWPRNYEQYF. The CDR3 DNA reads TGTGCCAGCAGCTTGTGGCCGAGAAACTACGAGCAGTACTTC.

The CDR3 loop is CASSDAAGYTF. In DNA form, the CDR3 reads TGTGCCAGTAGCGACGCGGCGGGCTACACCTTC. The chain joins TRBV19 to TRBJ1-2, with D uncertain. This CDR3 is 11 amino acids long. Germline V CDR1 and CDR2: LNHDA, SQIVND (reference sequence). Between the trimmed V and J ends, which lost 6 bases and 8 bases, there was a span of 10 bases.

This chain joins TRBV6-1 and TRBJ2-7, with TRBD2 matching 13 bases. CDR1 and CDR2 (germline): MNHNS, SASEGT. Trimming cost V 4 bases and J 6 bases; bases outside gene matches: 6. The CDR3 contains 15 residues. CDR3 sequence reads: CASSATSGGAGEQYF. The DNA for the CDR3 is TGTGCCAGCAGTGCTACTAGCGGGGGGGCAGGCGAGCAGTACTTC.

The chain is built from TRBV18 and TRBJ2-4; 8 bases align to TRBD1. Germline lookup yields CDR1 KGHSH and CDR2 LQKENI. V dropped 3 bases and J dropped 6; count of bases not matched to a gene: 4. CDR3 length: 14 residues. The CDR3: CASSPDRVVNIQYF. DNA of the CDR3: TGTGCCAGCTCACCGGACAGGGTGGTAAACATTCAGTACTTC. Variable domain in full (rest from reference TRBV18 and TRBJ2-4): NAGVMQNPRHLVRRRGQEARLRCSPMKGHSHVYWYRQLPEEGLKFMVYLQKENIIDESGMPKERFSAEFPKEGPSILRIQQVVRGDSAAYFCASSPDRVVNIQYFGAGTRLSVL.